Reported below is one T cell receptor beta chain. CDR1 is SGHRS and CDR2 is YFSETQ in the germline V gene. The CDR3 consists of 14 residues. The V and J ends lost 1 base and 1 base respectively, with 9 bases between them. TCRdb's copy holds only in-frame clones and misses some; the assay was immunoSEQ multiplex PCR. The sample records 73,000 or so clones, 90% being singletons. This specimen belongs to a study of T cell changes during pregnancy in multiple sclerosis. This TCR came from a female donor in good health, enrolled as a control in a pregnancy study. The chain employs TRBV5-1 and TRBJ2-7; unclear D gene. The sequencing here drew on peripheral blood, taken after pregnancy. The CDR3 loop is CASSLMAESYEQYF. DNA for the CDR3: TGCGCCAGCAGCTTGATGGCGGAATCCTACGAGCAGTACTTC.